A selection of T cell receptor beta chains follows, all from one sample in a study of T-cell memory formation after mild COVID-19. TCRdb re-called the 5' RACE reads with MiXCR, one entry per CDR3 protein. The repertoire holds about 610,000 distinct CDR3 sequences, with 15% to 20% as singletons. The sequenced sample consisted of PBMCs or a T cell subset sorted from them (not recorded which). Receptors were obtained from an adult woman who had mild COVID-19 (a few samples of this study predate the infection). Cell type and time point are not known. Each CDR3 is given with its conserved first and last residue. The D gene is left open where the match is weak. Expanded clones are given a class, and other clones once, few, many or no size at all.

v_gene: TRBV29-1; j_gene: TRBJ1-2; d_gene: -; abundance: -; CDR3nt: TGCAGCGGCAACGACGGGGAGGGCTATGGCTACACCTTC; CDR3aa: CSGNDGEGYGYTF
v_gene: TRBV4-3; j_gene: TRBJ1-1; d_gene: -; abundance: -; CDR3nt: TGCGCCAGCAGCCAGAAACAGGGCTTGAACACTGAAGCTTTCTTT; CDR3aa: CASSQKQGLNTEAFF
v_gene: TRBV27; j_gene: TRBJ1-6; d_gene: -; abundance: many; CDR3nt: TGTGCCAGCAGTCCAAGGCGGGGGTATAATTCACCCCTCCACTTT; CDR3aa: CASSPRRGYNSPLHF
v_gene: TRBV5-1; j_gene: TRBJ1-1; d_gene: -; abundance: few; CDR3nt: TGCGCCAGCAGCTCCTCACGACCGAATTCTCAAGCTTTCTTT; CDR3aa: CASSSSRPNSQAFF
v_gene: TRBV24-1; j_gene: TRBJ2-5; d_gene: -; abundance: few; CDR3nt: TGTGCCACCAGTGATTTATCAGTCGGAGAGACCCAGTACTTC; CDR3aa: CATSDLSVGETQYF
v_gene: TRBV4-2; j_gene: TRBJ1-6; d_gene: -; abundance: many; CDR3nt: TGTGCCAGCAGCCAGGAGATATATAATTCACCCCTCCACTTT; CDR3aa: CASSQEIYNSPLHF
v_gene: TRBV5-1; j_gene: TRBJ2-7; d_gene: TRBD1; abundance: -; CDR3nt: TGCGCCAGCAGGCGCGGACAGGGCGGGGTACTTACGGAGCAGTACTTC; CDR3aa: CASRRGQGGVLTEQYF
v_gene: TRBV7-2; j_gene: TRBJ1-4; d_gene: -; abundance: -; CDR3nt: TGTGCCAGCAGCTTAGGCACGGGGGGAACTAATGAAAAACTGTTTTTT; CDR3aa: CASSLGTGGTNEKLFF
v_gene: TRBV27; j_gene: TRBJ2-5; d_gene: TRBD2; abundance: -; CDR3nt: TGTGCCAGCAGTTTGTCGGTTGGACTAGCGGAGACCCAGTACTTC; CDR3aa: CASSLSVGLAETQYF
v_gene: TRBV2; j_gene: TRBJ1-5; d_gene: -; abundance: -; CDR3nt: TGTGCCAGCAGTAAAGGGATGGCTGTTAATCAGCCCCAGCATTTT; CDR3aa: CASSKGMAVNQPQHF
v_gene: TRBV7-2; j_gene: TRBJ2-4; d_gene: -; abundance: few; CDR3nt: TGTGCCAGCAGCTTAGGCGATGGGGAGGGGGTCATTCAGTACTTC; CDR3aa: CASSLGDGEGVIQYF
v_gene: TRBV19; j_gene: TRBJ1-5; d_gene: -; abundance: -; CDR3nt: TGTGCCGCAGCGTGGAGGTCTTCTGATCAGCCCCAGCATTTT; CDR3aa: CAAAWRSSDQPQHF
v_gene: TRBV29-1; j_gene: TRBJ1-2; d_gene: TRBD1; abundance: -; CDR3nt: TGCAGCGTCCGGAAAGGGACAGGCGAATATGGCTACACCTTC; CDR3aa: CSVRKGTGEYGYTF
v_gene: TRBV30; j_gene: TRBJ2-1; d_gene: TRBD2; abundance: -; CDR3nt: TGTGCCTGGAGTGTGGCTAGCGGGATGTACAATGAGCAGTTCTTC; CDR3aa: CAWSVASGMYNEQFF
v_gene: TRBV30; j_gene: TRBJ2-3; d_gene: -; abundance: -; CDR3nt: TGTGCCTGGACCCCGCCGAACACAGATACGCAGTATTTT; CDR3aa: CAWTPPNTDTQYF
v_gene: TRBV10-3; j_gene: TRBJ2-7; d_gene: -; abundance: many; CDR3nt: TGTGCCATCAGTGAGGGCGGGTCCGCCTACGAGCAGTACTTC; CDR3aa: CAISEGGSAYEQYF
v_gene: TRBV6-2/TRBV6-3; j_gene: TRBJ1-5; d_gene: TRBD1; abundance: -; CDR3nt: TGTGCCAGCAGTCGAGAGGACAGGGCCAATCAGCCCCAGCATTTT; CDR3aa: CASSREDRANQPQHF
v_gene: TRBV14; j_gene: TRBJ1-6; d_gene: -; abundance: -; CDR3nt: TGTGCCAGCAGCTCATCGGACAGATATAATTCACCCCTCCACTTT; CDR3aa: CASSSSDRYNSPLHF
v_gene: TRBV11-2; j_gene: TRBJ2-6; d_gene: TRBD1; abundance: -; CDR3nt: TGTGCCAGCAGGGGACAGGCCACCTTTTCTGGGGCCAACGTCCTGACTTTC; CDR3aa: CASRGQATFSGANVLTF
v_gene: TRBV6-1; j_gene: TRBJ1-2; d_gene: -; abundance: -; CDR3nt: TGTGCCAGCAGCTTCTCGAGTGGCTACACCTTC; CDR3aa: CASSFSSGYTF
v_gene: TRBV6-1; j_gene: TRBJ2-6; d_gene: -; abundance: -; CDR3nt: TGTGCCAGCAGTGAAATGAGGACTTCCTCTGGGGCCAACGTCCTGACTTTC; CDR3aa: CASSEMRTSSGANVLTF
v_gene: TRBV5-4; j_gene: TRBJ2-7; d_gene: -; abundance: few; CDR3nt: TGTGCCAGCAGCCGCAGGGGCCCGGCGAAATACGAGCAGTACTTC; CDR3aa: CASSRRGPAKYEQYF
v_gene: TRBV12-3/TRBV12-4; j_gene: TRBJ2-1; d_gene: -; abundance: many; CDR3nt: TGTGCCAGCAGCTCAAACGGGATGCTTGAGCAGTTCTTC; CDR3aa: CASSSNGMLEQFF
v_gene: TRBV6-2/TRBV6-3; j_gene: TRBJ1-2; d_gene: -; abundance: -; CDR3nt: TGTGCCAGCAGTCTCGAGACCGGTATCTATGGCTACACCTTC; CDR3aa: CASSLETGIYGYTF
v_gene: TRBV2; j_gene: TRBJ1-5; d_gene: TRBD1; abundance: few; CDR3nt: TGTGCCAGCAGTGAAGAGGGGGCCAGGCAGCCCCAGCATTTT; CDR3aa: CASSEEGARQPQHF
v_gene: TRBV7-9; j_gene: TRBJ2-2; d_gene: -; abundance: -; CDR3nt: TGTGCCAGCAGCTTAGCAGGGGGAGACACCGGGGAGCTGTTTTTT; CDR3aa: CASSLAGGDTGELFF
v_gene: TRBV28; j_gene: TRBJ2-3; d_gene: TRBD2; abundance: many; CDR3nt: TGTGCCAGCAGTTGGACTAGCGGGACCACAGATACGCAGTATTTT; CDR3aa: CASSWTSGTTDTQYF
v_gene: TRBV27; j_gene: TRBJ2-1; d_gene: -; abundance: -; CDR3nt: TGTGCCACAAGACCCATGGGTGGCAGACACAATGAGCAGTTCTTC; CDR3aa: CATRPMGGRHNEQFF
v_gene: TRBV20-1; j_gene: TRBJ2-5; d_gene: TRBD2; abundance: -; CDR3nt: TGCAGTGCCCCCACCTCTAGCGGGGGGTCGATTCAAGAGACCCAGTACTTC; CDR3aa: CSAPTSSGGSIQETQYF
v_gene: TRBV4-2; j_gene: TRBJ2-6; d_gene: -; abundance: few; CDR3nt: TGTGCCAGCAGCCAAGATAGGCAGGACCTCTCTGGGGCCAACGTCCTGACTTTC; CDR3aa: CASSQDRQDLSGANVLTF
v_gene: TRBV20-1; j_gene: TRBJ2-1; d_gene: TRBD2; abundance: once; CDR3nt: TGCAGTGCTAGAGTGCTAGCGGTCTTTAACAATGAGCAGTTCTTC; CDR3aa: CSARVLAVFNNEQFF
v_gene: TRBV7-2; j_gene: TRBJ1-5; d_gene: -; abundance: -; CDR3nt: TGTGCCAGCAGCTTAGGTTTACAGGGTGGCAATCAGCCCCAGCATTTT; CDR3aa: CASSLGLQGGNQPQHF
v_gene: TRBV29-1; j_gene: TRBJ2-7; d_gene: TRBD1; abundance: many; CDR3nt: TGCAGCGTCAGACAGGGGAGAGCCTACGAGCAGTACTTC; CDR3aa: CSVRQGRAYEQYF
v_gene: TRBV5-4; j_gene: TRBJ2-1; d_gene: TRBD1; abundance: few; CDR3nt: TGTGCCAGCAGCGACGGGACAGGACCCTACAATGAGCAGTTCTTC; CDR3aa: CASSDGTGPYNEQFF
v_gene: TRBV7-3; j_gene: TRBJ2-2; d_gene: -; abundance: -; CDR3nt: TGTGCCAGCAGCCCCGGGGTCCGACCCACCGGGGAGCTGTTTTTT; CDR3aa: CASSPGVRPTGELFF
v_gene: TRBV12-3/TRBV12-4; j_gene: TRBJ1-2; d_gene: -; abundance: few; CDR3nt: TGTGCCAGCAGTCAGGTCCTCGGAGGGGGCTACACCTTC; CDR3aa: CASSQVLGGGYTF
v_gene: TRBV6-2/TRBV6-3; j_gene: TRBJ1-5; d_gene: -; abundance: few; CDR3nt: TGTGCCAGCAGTTACTCGAGAGGGATAAGCAATCAGCCCCAGCATTTT; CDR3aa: CASSYSRGISNQPQHF
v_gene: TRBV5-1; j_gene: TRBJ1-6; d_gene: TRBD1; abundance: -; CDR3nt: TGCGCCAGCAGCGGGGGACAGCTTTATAATTCACCCCTCCACTTT; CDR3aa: CASSGGQLYNSPLHF
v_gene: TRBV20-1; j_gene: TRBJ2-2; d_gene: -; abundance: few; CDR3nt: TGCAGTGCTAGTGGTCTGGGGGAGCTGTTTTTT; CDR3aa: CSASGLGELFF
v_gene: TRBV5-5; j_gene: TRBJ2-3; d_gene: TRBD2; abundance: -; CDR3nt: TGTGCCAGCAGCTGGACTAGCGGGAGAAGAGATACGCAGTATTTT; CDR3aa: CASSWTSGRRDTQYF
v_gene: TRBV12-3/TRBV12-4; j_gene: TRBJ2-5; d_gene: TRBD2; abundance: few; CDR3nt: TGTGCCAGCAGTTTCCGTAGCGGGGGTTTGGGGACCCAGTACTTC; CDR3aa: CASSFRSGGLGTQYF